This TCR beta chain was observed in a study of shared clonotypes between healthy human individuals. Study conclusions and caveats: It was the few donors that limited the genetic and exposure-history diversity represented.

Trimming removed 3 bases at V and 1 base at J, with 16 bases between. CDR1 WSHSY and CDR2 SAAADI come from the germline V gene. The CDR3 totals 17 residues. About this clone: Its specificity is not known.

The assay was immunoSEQ multiplex PCR, and TCRdb's table has in-frame clones only and misses some. The sample yields about 1.5 million clones, roughly 98% seen once. The receptor was derived from a man between 25 and 39 years old in good health. Input material: naive CD4+ T cells sorted from blood. Subset: CD45RA+ positively selected. This sequence joins TRBV10-2 and TRBJ2-1; D ambiguous. The CDR3 sequence: CASSERIGLTSYNEQFF. The CDR3 DNA reads as TGCGCCAGCAGTGAACGGATTGGGTTAACGTCCTACAATGAGCAGTTCTTC.